Listed here is a single T cell receptor (beta chain). The data are from a study of CD8 T cells in Susac syndrome. The CDR3 covers 15 residues. The V end was cut by 3 bases, the J end by 3 bases, with 15 bases between. In germline, CDR1 is SGDLS, CDR2 YYNGEE. After extraction with the RNeasy kit, roughly 0.5 to 1 ug of the RNA was reverse transcribed using random hexamers. From the immunoSEQ multiplex PCR reads, TCRdb called clonotypes with MiXCR, one entry per CDR3 protein. The data contain tens of thousands of distinct CDR3 sequences, around 92% of them singletons. TEMRA cells were enriched by FACS, while CD8+ and CD4+ T cells were obtained through a negative isolation that was performed magnetically.

Sequencing was performed on CD8+ T cells from PBMCs. The chain carries TRBV9 and TRBJ1-1, with D possibly being TRBD1 (6 bases). The receptor was isolated from a human donor in good health. The CDR3 is CASSANRAGDTEAFF. CDR3 nucleotides: TGTGCCAGCAGCGCCAACAGGGCGGGAGACACTGAAGCTTTCTTT.